The clone carrying this T cell receptor (beta chain) showed up just a few times. The CDR3 totals 15 residues. With V trimmed by 7 bases and J by 2 bases, 6 bases remained unmatched. Germline lookup yields CDR1 MNHEY and CDR2 SMNVEV (reference sequence). PBMCs were sourced from roughly 9.1 ml fresh peripheral blood. This sample is drawn from a study of T cells in Graves' hyperthyroidism and ophthalmopathy. Amplified TCR beta CDR3 regions came from RNA transcripts. The HTBI primer set served for first-round RT-PCR of the TCR CDR3. TCRdb reanalysed the multiplex PCR reads using MiXCR and keeps one entry per CDR3 protein. The repertoire holds fewer than 750,000 distinct CDR3 sequences, more than 12% seen once, with 12% in the top ten.

The chain links TRBV27 to TRBJ1-5; TRBD1 agrees at 9 bases. Specimen: blood. The clonotype comes from a woman in her 50s with Graves' ophthalmopathy. This chain's CDR3 is CASKGQGLRNQPQHF. CDR3 sequence (DNA): TGTGCCAGCAAGGGACAGGGTTTGCGCAATCAGCCCCAGCATTTT.